This passage covers 22 T cell receptor beta chains from one sample sequenced in a study of CD8+CD57+ T cells in acquired aplastic anemia. Genomic DNA provided the template from which TCR beta VDJ and CDR3 profiles were obtained. TCRdb reprocessed the reads with MiXCR, giving one entry per CDR3 protein. The sample lists roughly 240,000 distinct CDR3 sequences; approximately 45% were seen once. Sequencing was done on patients that had shown CD8+CD57+ cell expansion by flow cytometry. The sample consisted of sorted CD4+, CD8+, or CD8+CD57+ T cells (not recorded which) from PBMCs. These receptors originate from a human donor with aplastic anemia.

In its sample, this clonotype was seen many times. V is TRBV5-8 and J is TRBJ2-5; a weak D match, TRBD1 (5 bases). In germline, CDR1 is SGHTS, CDR2 YDEGEE. V lost 1 base and J 1 base, leaving 14 bases between the germline ends. CDR3 length: 16 amino acids. CDR3 DNA: TGTGCCAGCAGCTTGACCACCAGACAGACCCAAGAGACCCAGTACTTC. Translated, it gives CASSLTTRQTQETQYF.

This clonotype was counted at least ten times. The rearrangement links TRBV7-8 to TRBJ1-2; D not certain. Germline V gene sequence: CDR1 SGHVS, CDR2 FQNEAQ. The CDR3 is 14 residues long. Trimming stripped 0 bases from V and 4 bases from J, with 9 bases between. DNA for the CDR3: TGTGCCAGCAGCTTAGCAAAGGCCCTCTATGGCTACACCTTC. Protein: CASSLAKALYGYTF.

This clonotype was recorded a few times. The gene calls are TRBV3-1 and TRBJ1-1, with unresolved D. Trimming pared 5 bases from V and 0 bases from J, leaving 10 bases between. The CDR3 sequence is 14 residues long. Germline lookup yields CDR1 LGHDT and CDR2 YNNKEL (reference sequence). The CDR3 sequence: CASSYRTLNTEAFF. DNA for the CDR3: TGTGCCAGCAGCTACAGAACTCTGAACACTGAAGCTTTCTTT.

Turning to this clonotype: A much bigger clone sits one base away, suggesting this may be a read error. The rearrangement uses TRBV4-1 and TRBJ2-2, with a weak D call TRBD2 (7 bases). Germline CDR1 and CDR2: MGHRA and YSYEKL. Trimming pared 0 bases from V and 4 bases from J, leaving 9 bases between. The CDR3 consists of 15 residues. Here the CDR3 reads CASSQDGGATGELFF. The CDR3, as DNA: TGCGCCAGCAGCCAAGATGGGGGGGCCACCGGGGAGCTGTTTTTT.

This clonotype was recorded many times. The rearrangement joins TRBV11-2 to TRBJ2-1, with D perhaps matching TRBD1 (6 bases). CDR1 and CDR2 from the germline V gene are SGHAT and FQNNGV. Trimming took 5 bases from V and 8 from J, leaving 10 bases between them. The CDR3 spans 12 residues. The CDR3 sequence is CASSSRGYEQFF. As DNA, the CDR3 is TGTGCCAGCAGCAGCAGGGGTTATGAGCAGTTCTTC.

This chain joins TRBV20-1 and TRBJ2-1; 10 bases match TRBD2. This CDR3 is 13 amino acids long. V dropped 2 bases and J dropped 6; count of bases not matched to a gene: 1. Germline lookup yields CDR1 DFQATT and CDR2 SNEGSKA (reference sequence). The CDR3 nucleotides are TGCAGTGCTAGATCTAGCGGGGGCAATGAGCAGTTCTTC. Translation gives CSARSSGGNEQFF.

This chain links TRBV10-3 with TRBJ2-1; perhaps TRBD1 as D (6 bases). With 2 bases removed from V and 4 bases from J, the gap between germline ends came to 9 bases. Germline V gene sequence: CDR1 ENHRY, CDR2 SYGVKD. The CDR3 extends over 14 amino acids. CDR3 loop: CAISEPTGYNEQFF. In DNA form, the CDR3 reads TGTGCCATCAGTGAGCCTACAGGGTACAATGAGCAGTTCTTC.

The chain uses TRBV11-3 and TRBJ2-2, with TRBD1 matching over 7 bases. V lost 4 bases to trimming and J lost 10 bases; unmatched junction nucleotides: 12. There are 15 residues in the CDR3. Germline V gene lookup returns CDR1 SGHNT and CDR2 YENEEA. DNA of the CDR3: TGTGCCAGCAGCTCCGGGACAGCCTGGGTAGAGGAGCTGTTTTTT. This codes for CASSSGTAWVEELFF.

V is TRBV7-9 and J is TRBJ2-7, with 12 bases lining up with TRBD1. Trimming at V came to 6 bases and at J to 7 bases, leaving 13 bases not matched to a gene. There are 16 residues in the CDR3. Per the germline V gene, CDR1 is SEHNR and CDR2 is FQNEAQ (reference sequence). The DNA of the CDR3 is TGTGCCAGCAGTTCTCCCCCGGGACAGGGGGCGGGGGAGCAGTACTTC. Translated: CASSSPPGQGAGEQYF.

This clonotype was counted at least ten times. The rearrangement joins TRBV3-1 to TRBJ1-6; no reliable D call. The CDR3 is 12 amino acids. Between the trimmed V and J ends, which lost 1 base and 11 bases, there was a span of 6 bases. Germline V lookup: CDR1 LGHDT, CDR2 YNNKEL (reference sequence). The CDR3 region has the DNA TGTGCCAGCAGCCAAGGAGTGCCACCCCTCCACTTT. Its protein is CASSQGVPPLHF.

This sequence joins TRBV7-8 and TRBJ2-5; perhaps TRBD1 as D (6 bases). The ends were cut back, 7 bases at V and 1 base at J, with 13 bases in the middle. The CDR3 has 14 amino acids. Germline values: CDR1 SGHVS, CDR2 FQNEAQ. CDR3 nucleotides: TGTGCCAGCATGGGGGCGTCGATCCAAGAGACCCAGTACTTC. This codes for CASMGASIQETQYF.

There are many counts of this clonotype. V gene TRBV9 combines with J gene TRBJ2-6; D unclear. The germline gives CDR1 SGDLS, CDR2 YYNGEE. This CDR3 has 17 residues. V was shortened by 3 bases and J by 0 bases, with 13 bases between the two germline ends. This CDR3 is CASSGQGRISGANVLTF. DNA of the CDR3: TGTGCCAGCAGCGGGCAAGGACGGATCTCTGGGGCCAACGTCCTGACTTTC.

In the case of this clonotype: A read error is likely, as this CDR3 ends without the conserved phenylalanine or tryptophan. V and J are TRBV29-1 and TRBJ2-7, with 9 bases lining up with TRBD1. The CDR3 consists of 13 residues. CDR1 and CDR2 from the germline V gene are SQVTM and ANQGSEA. For the CDR3, the DNA is TGCAGCGTTGCGTGGACAGGGGCATACGGGCAGTACTAC. This translates into CSVAWTGAYGQYY.

The rearrangement links TRBV2 to TRBJ2-6, with D perhaps being TRBD1 or TRBD2 (5 bases each). V was pared by 7 bases and J by 2 bases, with 21 bases between. The CDR3 is made up of 18 amino acids. The germline V gene encodes CDR1 SNHLY and CDR2 FYNNEI. In DNA form, the CDR3 reads TGTGCCAGCACCCTCGAGGGGCTATTTTTTACTGGGGCCAACGTCCTGACTTTC. Its translation is CASTLEGLFFTGANVLTF.

On this clonotype itself: Germline is not matched at one junction end, which may reflect a read error. The chain combines TRBV5-1 with TRBJ2-1; no reliable D call. The germline CDR1 and CDR2 sequences are SGHRS and YFSETQ. CDR3 length: 16 amino acids. CDR3: CASSPPRLGIYNEQFF. CDR3 coding DNA: TGTGCCAGCAGTCCTCCACGACTGGGAATCTACAATGAGCAGTTCTTC.

The chain recombines TRBV7-9 with TRBJ1-2; TRBD1 agrees at 9 bases. Trimming cost V 1 base and J 8 bases; bases outside gene matches: 8. In germline, CDR1 is SEHNR, CDR2 FQNEAQ (reference sequence). The length of the CDR3 is 15 residues. This CDR3 reads CASSLERVQGAGYTF. The CDR3 region has the DNA TGTGCCAGCAGCTTAGAGAGGGTACAGGGGGCCGGCTACACCTTC.

This clonotype has ten or more counts. This rearrangement joins TRBV6-2 or TRBV6-3 to TRBJ1-1, with D possibly TRBD1 on 5 matching bases. Germline CDR1 is MNHEY and CDR2 is SVGEGT. This CDR3 contains 13 residues. V was cut by 9 bases and J by 1 base, with 12 bases left in between. CDR3 in DNA: TGTGCCAGTTTGACAGTTTCGAACACTGAAGCTTTCTTT. Translated: CASLTVSNTEAFF.

The chain recombines TRBV6-5 with TRBJ2-2; no reliable D call. The ends were cut back, 2 bases at V and 0 bases at J, with 4 bases in the middle. There are 14 residues in the CDR3. Per germline, CDR1 MNHEY and CDR2 SVGAGI. This CDR3 reads CASSYGANTGELFF. In DNA form, the CDR3 reads TGTGCCAGCAGTTACGGAGCGAACACCGGGGAGCTGTTTTTT.

This chain connects TRBV7-8 to TRBJ2-7, with D perhaps TRBD1 (6 bases). Germline V gene lookup returns CDR1 SGHVS and CDR2 FQNEAQ. V was clipped by 6 bases and J by 2 bases, with 14 bases between them. This CDR3 is built from 14 residues. CDR3 nucleotides: TGTGCCAGCAGTGAGGGAACAGGGACCTACGAGCAGTACTTC. Translated: CASSEGTGTYEQYF.

The gene calls are TRBV6-5 and TRBJ1-2, with D maybe TRBD1 (5 bases). Looked up from germline, CDR1 is MNHEY and CDR2 is SVGAGI. CDR3 length: 14 residues. With 2 bases removed from V and 1 base from J, the gap between germline ends came to 8 bases. CDR3 loop: CASSYVQGNYGYTF. CDR3 nucleotide sequence: TGTGCCAGCAGTTACGTTCAGGGTAACTATGGCTACACCTTC.

This clonotype was seen a few times. The rearrangement joins TRBV24-1 to TRBJ2-7; 8 nucleotides agree with TRBD1. The CDR3 length is 16 residues. Trimming removed 2 bases from V and 7 bases from J; junction bases left unmatched: 12. Germline-derived CDR1 and CDR2 are KGHDR and SFDVKD. CDR3 sequence: CATSDSGQAIDEEQYF. In DNA, the CDR3 is TGTGCCACCAGTGATTCGGGACAGGCAATCGATGAGGAGCAGTACTTC.

The chain links TRBV5-1 to TRBJ2-1; D perhaps matches TRBD2 (6 bases). Germline CDR1 SGHRS, CDR2 YFSETQ. The CDR3 totals 13 residues. Trimming took 6 bases from V and 6 from J, leaving 13 bases between them. The CDR3 region has the DNA TGCGCCAGCACGACTAGACTTATCAATGAGCAGTTCTTC. Encoded protein: CASTTRLINEQFF.